This note documents a single T cell receptor beta chain sequence. No antigen is known for it. Assay: immunoSEQ multiplex PCR; the TCRdb copy retains only in-frame clones and omits some. The sample contains approximately 49,000 clones, 70% to 85% of which appear only once. The source of the sample is a study of T cell responses to AZD1222 COVID-19 vaccine. In germline, CDR1 is SGDLS, CDR2 YYNGEE. J was trimmed by 0 bases and V by 4 bases; bases with no gene match: 4. This CDR3 has 16 amino acids. Study-level findings and limits: CD4 TCRs covered the whole spike, strongest at regions 160-218 and 743-854. Seropositive AZD1222 recipients at baseline numbered only five or six. Females made up more of the donors, who were largely white British, and clonal diversity may have come out too low.

The V call is TRBV9, the J call TRBJ2-1; 10 bases align to TRBD1. Sequenced material: peripheral blood, taken on day 0 of MenACWY control vaccination. This TCR came from an adult in good health. The DNA for the CDR3 is TGTGCCAGCAGCCCTCGACAGGGGGCCTCCTACAATGAGCAGTTCTTC. Translating it yields CASSPRQGASYNEQFF.